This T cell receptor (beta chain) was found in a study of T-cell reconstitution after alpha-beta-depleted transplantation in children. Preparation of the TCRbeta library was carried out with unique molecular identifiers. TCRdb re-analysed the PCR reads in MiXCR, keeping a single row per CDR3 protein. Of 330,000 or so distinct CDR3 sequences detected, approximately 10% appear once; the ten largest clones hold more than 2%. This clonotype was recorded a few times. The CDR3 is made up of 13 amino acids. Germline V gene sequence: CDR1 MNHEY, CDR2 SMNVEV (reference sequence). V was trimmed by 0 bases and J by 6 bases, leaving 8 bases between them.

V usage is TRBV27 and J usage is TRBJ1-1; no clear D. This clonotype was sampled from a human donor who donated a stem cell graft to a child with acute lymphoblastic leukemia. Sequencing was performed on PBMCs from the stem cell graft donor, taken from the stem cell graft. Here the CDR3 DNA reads TGTGCCAGCAGTTTATCCCGACTCGCTGAAGCTTTCTTT. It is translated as CASSLSRLAEAFF.